This T cell receptor beta chain was identified during a study of T cells in Graves' hyperthyroidism and ophthalmopathy. Study at large: Initial diagnosis, before any treatment, was when peripheral blood was collected.

Graves' hyperthyroidism without ophthalmopathy progression within 18 months was termed stable. The CDR3 regions of TCR beta were amplified from RNA transcripts. Using the HTBI primer set, a first-round RT-PCR was run on the TCR CDR3. TCRdb re-called the multiplex PCR reads with MiXCR, one entry per CDR3 protein. In the table there are hundreds of thousands of distinct CDR3 sequences, around 13% of which are singletons. The CDR3 has 16 residues. Germline V gene data show CDR1 as MNHNS and CDR2 as SASEGT. J gave up 2 bases and V 5 bases, and 11 bases lay outside the gene matches. At least ten counts were recorded for this clonotype.

The genes are TRBV6-1 and TRBJ1-2, with 7 bases identical to TRBD1. This TCR was recovered from a woman aged 25 to 39 with Graves' hyperthyroidism. The sequenced sample consisted of blood. The CDR3 nucleotides read TGTGCCAGCAGTACCGGCCAGGGGGGAGGGAACTATGGCTACACCTTC. Translating it yields CASSTGQGGGNYGYTF.